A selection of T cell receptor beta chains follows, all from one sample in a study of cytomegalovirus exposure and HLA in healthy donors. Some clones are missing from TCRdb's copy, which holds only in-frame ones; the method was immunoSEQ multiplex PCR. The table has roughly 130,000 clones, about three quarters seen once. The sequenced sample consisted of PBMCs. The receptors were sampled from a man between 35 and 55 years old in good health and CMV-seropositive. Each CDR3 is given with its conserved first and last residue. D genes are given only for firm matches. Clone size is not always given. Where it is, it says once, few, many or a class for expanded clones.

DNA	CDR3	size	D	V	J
TGTGCCAGTAGCACCCTAGAGGGAAGCACAGATACGCAGTATTTT	CASSTLEGSTDTQYF	-	-	TRBV19	TRBJ2-3
TGTGCCAGCAGCTTGGGGGTAGGGGGCAACGAGCAGTACTTC	CASSLGVGGNEQYF	-	TRBD1	TRBV5-4	TRBJ2-7
TGCGCCAGCAGCGGGGGGACAGGGGCCTACGAGCAGTACTTC	CASSGGTGAYEQYF	-	TRBD1	TRBV5-1	TRBJ2-7
TGTGCCATAGGACAAAGCAATCAGCCCCAGCATTTT	CAIGQSNQPQHF	-	-	TRBV6-6	TRBJ1-5
TGTGCCAGCACCGGGGGACTAGCGGATCAAGAGACCCAGTACTTC	CASTGGLADQETQYF	-	TRBD2	TRBV28	TRBJ2-5
TGTGCCAGCTCACCGGACTTAGCCAAAAACATTCAGTACTTC	CASSPDLAKNIQYF	-	-	TRBV18	TRBJ2-4
TGTACCAGCAGCCAAGGACACATGGGTGAGCAGTTCTTC	CTSSQGHMGEQFF	-	-	TRBV14	TRBJ2-1
TGTGCCAGCAGCGTAGGACTAGATGGGGATACGCAGTATTTT	CASSVGLDGDTQYF	-	-	TRBV9	TRBJ2-3
TGCGCCAGCAGCGAGCGGACAGTCAGCTCTGGGGCCAACGTCCTGACTTTC	CASSERTVSSGANVLTF	once	-	TRBV5-1	TRBJ2-6
TGTGCCAGCAGTGATGGGGGGACAGTGGCTTCACCCCTCCACTTT	CASSDGGTVASPLHF	-	TRBD1	TRBV2	TRBJ1-6
TGTGCCAGCAGTGGGCTTAGCGCTGGAAACACCATATATTTT	CASSGLSAGNTIYF	-	-	TRBV4-2	TRBJ1-3
TGTGCCAGTACCGCGGGAGGGGGGAGCACAGATACGCAGTATTTT	CASTAGGGSTDTQYF	-	TRBD2	TRBV19	TRBJ2-3
TGTGCCAGCAGCGCAGGGGGCGCATCGGGAAACACCATATATTTT	CASSAGGASGNTIYF	-	TRBD1	TRBV9	TRBJ1-3
TGTGCCAGTAGCTCCGGGACAGGGGCCTACGAGCAGTACTTC	CASSSGTGAYEQYF	-	TRBD1	TRBV19	TRBJ2-7
TGTGCCAGCAGCCAAGATCTAGGTAGCGGGGGCTACGAGCAGTACTTC	CASSQDLGSGGYEQYF	-	TRBD2	TRBV4-2	TRBJ2-7
TGTGCCTGGAGTTTACAGGTGCTCGGCGGGGAGCTGTTTTTT	CAWSLQVLGGELFF	once	-	TRBV30	TRBJ2-2
TGTGCCAGCAGTAAAGGACTAGCGGGAGGGGGAGGAAACATTCAGTACTTC	CASSKGLAGGGGNIQYF	-	TRBD2	TRBV6-1	TRBJ2-4
TGTGCCAGCAGCTCACCCATCTTGGGGCACACTGAAGCTTTCTTT	CASSSPILGHTEAFF	few	-	TRBV13	TRBJ1-1
TGTGCCACCAGCAGTGGACTAGCGGGGGCACTCAATGAGCAGTTCTTC	CATSSGLAGALNEQFF	-	TRBD2	TRBV15	TRBJ2-1
TGCGCCAGCAGCTTAGAGACCGGGACTAGCGGCCACCTCTCCTACGAGCAGTACTTC	CASSLETGTSGHLSYEQYF	once	TRBD2	TRBV7-8	TRBJ2-7
TGTGCCAGCAGTCCCACAGGGGGGAACTATGGCTACACCTTC	CASSPTGGNYGYTF	-	TRBD1	TRBV16	TRBJ1-2
TGCAGCGTTGTCAGGGGGATGGAGACCCAGTACTTC	CSVVRGMETQYF	-	TRBD1	TRBV29-1	TRBJ2-5
TGTGCCAGCAGTTTCTACAGGGAGGGTGAAAAACTGTTTTTT	CASSFYREGEKLFF	few	-	TRBV28	TRBJ1-4
TGTGCCAGCAGTCGACAGCCCCGCGATCAGCCCCAGCATTTT	CASSRQPRDQPQHF	-	-	TRBV27	TRBJ1-5
TGTGCCAGCAGCCCCAGGGGATGGGAAGCTTTCTTT	CASSPRGWEAFF	few	-	TRBV5-8	TRBJ1-1
TGTGCCAGCAGTTTAGCGGGAGTTGGAGAGACCCAGTACTTC	CASSLAGVGETQYF	-	TRBD2	TRBV6-6	TRBJ2-5
TGTGCCAGCAGTCCAGGGACAGGGGACACCGGGGAGCTGTTTTTT	CASSPGTGDTGELFF	-	TRBD1	TRBV6-1	TRBJ2-2
TGTGCCAGCAGCTATGTCCAGGGGGATGGGGAAAAACTGTTTTTT	CASSYVQGDGEKLFF	once	TRBD1	TRBV13	TRBJ1-4
TGTGCCAGCAGCCCCTCGACTAGAGTCTACGAGCAGTACTTC	CASSPSTRVYEQYF	-	-	TRBV7-2	TRBJ2-7
TGCGCCAGCAGCCAAGAGGAACAGACCAGGCAGCCCCAGCATTTT	CASSQEEQTRQPQHF	-	-	TRBV4-1	TRBJ1-5
TGCAGCGTTGAAGATGGGGAGGGGCCGTACAATGAGCAGTTCTTC	CSVEDGEGPYNEQFF	-	TRBD2	TRBV29-1	TRBJ2-1
TGTGCCAGCAGCAAGAGACAGGGGCTCAACTATGGCTACACCTTC	CASSKRQGLNYGYTF	-	TRBD1	TRBV7-9	TRBJ1-2
TGTGCCAGCAGCTTAGGGGACAGGGGGCGAGGGCCGTTCTTC	CASSLGDRGRGPFF	-	TRBD1	TRBV11-2	TRBJ2-1
TGTGCCAGCAGTGTGGCGGGATGGGGAAGGGCCCAGTACTTC	CASSVAGWGRAQYF	few	-	TRBV6-1	TRBJ2-5
TGCAGCGTTGACCCCGTTCGCACCGGGGAGCTGTTTTTT	CSVDPVRTGELFF	-	-	TRBV29-1	TRBJ2-2
TGTGCCAGCAGCCCCGAGGGAGGTGCTAATGAAAAACTGTTTTTT	CASSPEGGANEKLFF	-	-	TRBV7-9	TRBJ1-4
TGTGCCAGCAGACAGCCTGGACAGCGGGAAGCTTTCTTT	CASRQPGQREAFF	-	-	TRBV5-5	TRBJ1-1
TGTGCCAGCAGCCGGGTGGAGAACACTGAAGCTTTCTTT	CASSRVENTEAFF	-	-	TRBV5-6	TRBJ1-1
TGTGCCAGCAGCTTACCGACAGGGAACTATGGCTACACCTTC	CASSLPTGNYGYTF	-	TRBD1	TRBV5-6	TRBJ1-2